This T cell receptor beta chain was captured in a study of radiotherapy plus CTLA-4 blockade in lung cancer. The table came from immunoSEQ multiplex PCR; TCRdb's copy has only in-frame clones and leaves some out. The sample lists approximately 83,000 clones, around 78% occurring once. The CDR3 extends over 13 amino acids. Germline CDR1 LNHDA, CDR2 SQIVND (reference sequence). V was trimmed by 6 bases and J by 3 bases, leaving 9 bases between them. The sample in question was peripheral blood, obtained from a patient treated with radiotherapy plus ipilimumab. The J gene is TRBJ1-3, the V gene TRBV19, with D uncertain. The receptor was isolated from a human donor with non-small cell lung cancer who had a partial response to radiotherapy plus ipilimumab. Some clones in this sample may be carry-over from other donors' samples. DNA of the CDR3: TGTGCCAGTAGCTTTCTAGGTGGAAACACCATATATTTT. Amino acid sequence: CASSFLGGNTIYF.